The TCR beta chain under discussion was sequenced for a study of blood T cell repertoires in COVID-19 (dated by TCRdb to between 2020 and 2021). Study-level background: The collaborator samples originated in the United States, Italy and Spain and spanned the acute and convalescent phases of COVID-19. The material from the prospective study consisted of cDNA or gDNA derived from T cells, B-cell-depleted T cells, or PBMCs. Subjects who had been exposed to COVID-19, were actively infected with it, or had recovered from it provided the deeply sampled blood TCRbeta repertoires that made up the dataset. A freely available public database, intended as a resource for researchers studying the immune response to SARS-CoV-2, is where the repertoires were released. Samples came from the ongoing ImmuneRACE study (first 160 participants) plus 1,254 subjects from 6 global collaborators. Nearly every sample came with metadata listing a de-identified subject ID, COVID-19 status, age in years and sex. Where available, HLA class I and class II types were taken from metadata supplied by the sample provider and were not determined by assay-based typing. Points the paper makes about the study in general: The amount of clinical and demographic metadata varied by source and participant and was provided uncurated.

TCRbeta CDR3 regions were amplified from genomic DNA by means of the immunoSEQ Assay, a bias-controlled multiplex PCR. The authors processed their data as follows. Nucleated cell counts per sample were estimated from amplification of reference gene primers within the assay. To quantify the absolute abundance of each unique TCRbeta CDR3 rearrangement, sequence reads were collapsed and filtered. For each sample, productive Simpson clonality was calculated as the square root of Simpson's diversity index across productive rearrangements. TCRdb's version of the immuneACCESS table is confined to in-frame rearrangements and falls short of the full clone set. An unresolved V gene accounts for under half of the shortfall where checked; the remainder is of unknown origin. The DNA was the basis for D and trimming; V, J and clone size are from that table. This sample is represented by just over 650,000 clones; approximately 90% of them were singletons. Roughly 0.25% of the sample is held by the ten biggest clonotypes.

The sample holds one count of this clone. Its binding antigen is unknown. No quality values exist for individual bases; no much larger clone is one base distant. The junction shows trimming of 0 bases on V and 5 bases on J, plus 15 bases between the germline ends. Per the germline V gene, SGHRS is the CDR1 and YFSETQ is the CDR2. Including cysteine and phenylalanine, the CDR3 has 15 amino acids. The read is trimmed to its CDR3 DNA, 45 bases read in frame from base 1. Each collaborating institution followed its own protocols to collect whole blood in K2EDTA tubes. Collaborator samples were shipped for TCRbeta analysis as frozen whole blood, isolated PBMCs, or DNA extracted from either sample type.

Sequenced sample: peripheral blood. This clonotype was sampled from a woman aged 18-29 years with acute or convalescent COVID-19. Recombination joined TRBV5-1 with TRBJ2-7; possibly the D gene is TRBD1, per 5 matching bases. CDR3 region: CASSLEGLSGHEQYF. In nucleotide form, the sequence is TGCGCCAGCAGCTTGGAGGGGTTGTCCGGCCACGAGCAGTACTTC.